This is a list of T cell receptor beta chains from one sample in a study of CD8+CD57+ T cells in acquired aplastic anemia. MiXCR was run by TCRdb on the reads, yielding one entry per CDR3 protein. The sample yields about 200,000 distinct CDR3 sequences, less than 75% seen once. The sample was sorted CD4+, CD8+, or CD8+CD57+ T cells (not recorded which) from PBMCs. Source of these receptors: a human donor with aplastic anemia. Both conserved end residues are part of each CDR3. Each record gives: J gene, clone size, CDR3 length, D gene, V gene, CDR3 DNA, CDR3 protein. D genes are given only for firm matches. Clone size is stated in some rows and not others, as once, few, many or a class when expanded.

>TRBJ2-7|many|19|NA|TRBV13
TGTGCCAGCAGCCTGGGGGCTAGCGACCCGACCCTTACATCCTACGAGCAGTACTTC
CASSLGASDPTLTSYEQYF
>TRBJ1-4|NA|15|NA|TRBV14
TGTGCCAGCAGTCCTATTTCGGGAAACGATGAAAAACTGTTTTTT
CASSPISGNDEKLFF
>TRBJ2-5|NA|13|NA|TRBV15
TGTGCCACCAGTAACAGGCACCAAGAGACCCAGTACTTC
CATSNRHQETQYF
>TRBJ1-2|NA|13|NA|TRBV20-1
TGCAGTGCTAGGGTCCGTTCAGACTATGGCTACACCTTC
CSARVRSDYGYTF
>TRBJ1-3|NA|16|TRBD1|TRBV2
TGTGCCAGCAGTAGGGACAGGGCCTCCTCTGGAAACACCATATATTTT
CASSRDRASSGNTIYF
>TRBJ2-3|NA|17|TRBD2|TRBV24-1
TGTGCCACCAGTGATCCCGGGACTAGCGGGATAACAGATACGCAGTATTTT
CATSDPGTSGITDTQYF
>TRBJ1-5|NA|15|NA|TRBV15
TGTGCCACCAGCATGGGACCTACGATGTCTAAGCCCCAGCATTTT
CATSMGPTMSKPQHF
>TRBJ1-5|NA|12|NA|TRBV19
TGTGCCAGCCTGTCAGGCAATCAGCCCCAGCATTTT
CASLSGNQPQHF
>TRBJ2-7|NA|14|TRBD1|TRBV11-3
TGTGCCAGCAGCACCGGGACAGGGGGACTCGAGCAGTACTTC
CASSTGTGGLEQYF
>TRBJ2-7|many|16|NA|TRBV25-1
TGTGCCAGCAGTGAATATGGGGGGCCCAGCTCCTACGAGCAGTACTTC
CASSEYGGPSSYEQYF
>TRBJ2-7|NA|12|NA|TRBV2
TGTGCCAGCAGGCGGCAGTCCTACGAGCAGTACTTC
CASRRQSYEQYF
>TRBJ2-2|few|15|NA|TRBV7-6
TGTGCCAGCAGCCCAGGGGCGGGGAACACCGGGGAGCTGTTTTTT
CASSPGAGNTGELFF
>TRBJ2-7|NA|11|NA|TRBV29-1
TGCAGCGTTGGAGACGGCTACGAGCAGTACTTC
CSVGDGYEQYF
>TRBJ2-7|NA|12|NA|TRBV6-5
TGTGCCAGCAGGCACGGGGGTAGGGAGCAGTACTTC
CASRHGGREQYF
>TRBJ2-5|NA|17|TRBD2|TRBV7-9
TGTGCCAGCAGCCCCCCCGGGACTAGCGGTCCCCAAGAGACCCAGTACTTC
CASSPPGTSGPQETQYF
>TRBJ2-5|NA|15|TRBD1|TRBV20-1
TGCAGTGCCTATGACGGACAGGGTTTGCGGGAGACCCAGTACTTC
CSAYDGQGLRETQYF
>TRBJ2-5|NA|15|NA|TRBV3-1
TGTGCCAGCAGCCGACAGACTGAGAACCAAGAGACCCAGTACTTC
CASSRQTENQETQYF
>TRBJ1-4|NA|17|NA|TRBV2
TGTGCCAGCAGTGAAGCCCCATACAGGGAATCTAATGAAAAACTGTTTTTT
CASSEAPYRESNEKLFF
>TRBJ2-5|many|14|NA|TRBV7-8
TGTGCCAGCAGCTTAGAGGGACACAGGGAGACCCAGTACTTC
CASSLEGHRETQYF
>TRBJ1-1|NA|11|NA|TRBV7-3
TGTGCCAGCAGCGCCGGGACTGAAGCTTTCTTT
CASSAGTEAFF
>TRBJ2-7|NA|14|TRBD1|TRBV11-3
TGTGCCAGCAGCTTAGGACAGGGGCGCGACGAGCAGTACTTC
CASSLGQGRDEQYF
>TRBJ1-2|NA|15|TRBD1|TRBV5-1
TGCGCCAGCAGCCCTTCGGGACAGGGGACCTATGGCTACACCTTC
CASSPSGQGTYGYTF
>TRBJ2-3|NA|16|TRBD2|TRBV20-1
TGCAGTGCTCCCAGACTAGCGGGGGGGCGGACAGATACGCAGTATTTT
CSAPRLAGGRTDTQYF
>TRBJ1-2|NA|11|NA|TRBV5-6
TGTGCCACCCGGGCAGGGTCTGGCTACACCTTC
CATRAGSGYTF
>TRBJ2-6|NA|14|NA|TRBV6-5
TGTGCCAGCAGCCATGGGGGGGGGGCCGACGTCCTGACTTTC
CASSHGGGADVLTF
>TRBJ1-2|NA|12|NA|TRBV10-3
TGTGCCATCAGTGACGGAAACTATGGCTACACCTTC
CAISDGNYGYTF
>TRBJ2-5|NA|13|TRBD1|TRBV6-6
TGTGCCAGTAGAGACAGGGGTAAGGAGACCCAGTACTTC
CASRDRGKETQYF
>TRBJ2-2|few|14|NA|TRBV19
TGTGCCCCAAGTTGGCTCAGGCTCCCCGGGGAGCTGTTTTTT
CAPSWLRLPGELFF
>TRBJ1-2|few|16|TRBD1|TRBV2
TGTGCCAGCAGTGATCAGGACAGGGGATATAACTATGGCTACACCTTC
CASSDQDRGYNYGYTF
>TRBJ1-1|once|12|NA|TRBV7-2
TGTGCCAGCAGCTTGTGGGGACCTGAAGCTTTCTTT
CASSLWGPEAFF
>TRBJ2-5|many|13|TRBD2|TRBV6-2/TRBV6-3
TGTGCCAGCAGTCCGGGACTAGCGTTCGACCAGTACTTC
CASSPGLAFDQYF
>TRBJ2-5|NA|15|NA|TRBV2
TGTGCCAGCAGTTTACGTGGGACTTCTGGAGAGACCCAGTACTTC
CASSLRGTSGETQYF
>TRBJ1-4|many|14|TRBD1|TRBV20-1
TGCAGTGCTAGAGAGGGACAGATGTGGGAAAAACTGTTTTTT
CSAREGQMWEKLFF
>TRBJ2-7|many|12|NA|TRBV3-1
TGTGCCAGCCTGGGCGGGTCGAACGAGCAGTACTTC
CASLGGSNEQYF
>TRBJ2-5|once|15|NA|TRBV11-2
TGTGCCAGCAGCTTAGAGGCCAGGGTGAGAGAGACCCAGTACTTC
CASSLEARVRETQYF
>TRBJ2-7|NA|12|NA|TRBV9
TGTGCCAGCAGCGTAAAGACTCCTAAGCAGTACTTC
CASSVKTPKQYF
>TRBJ2-7|NA|14|NA|TRBV29-1
TGCAGCGTTGTCCCGAGGGGGGCGGGGGACGAGCAGTACTTC
CSVVPRGAGDEQYF
>TRBJ1-6|NA|15|NA|TRBV14
TGTGCCAGCAGCCGGAACCTGGGAGATAATTCACCCCTCCACTTT
CASSRNLGDNSPLHF
>TRBJ2-5|NA|16|NA|TRBV7-6
TGTGCCAGCAGCTTATCTTGGCTAGCCGATCGGGAGACCCAGTACTTC
CASSLSWLADRETQYF
>TRBJ2-5|NA|14|TRBD1|TRBV25-1
TGTGCCAGCAGTGGGGACAGGGAGCAAGAGACCCAGTACTTC
CASSGDREQETQYF
>TRBJ1-2|NA|15|NA|TRBV2
TGTGCCAGCAGTGAAATCTACGGGGGAGGCTATGGCTACACCTTC
CASSEIYGGGYGYTF
>TRBJ1-1|NA|15|NA|TRBV5-4
TGTGCCAGCAGTTCCATGGGGACATGGGACACTGAAGCTTTCTTT
CASSSMGTWDTEAFF
>TRBJ2-1|NA|14|NA|TRBV29-1
TGCAGCGTTGAGGGCAGCCCGTTGGGCAATGAGCAGTTCTTC
CSVEGSPLGNEQFF
>TRBJ2-3|NA|11|NA|TRBV24-1
TGTGCCACCAGTGGAGGACATACGCAGTATTTT
CATSGGHTQYF
>TRBJ1-5|NA|13|NA|TRBV7-9
TGTGCCAGCAGCCCCCAGGGGCATCAGCCCCAGCATTTT
CASSPQGHQPQHF
>TRBJ2-7|NA|14|TRBD1|TRBV15
TGTGCCACCAGCGGGTTACAGGGGCTCTACGAGCAGTACTTC
CATSGLQGLYEQYF
>TRBJ2-5|NA|13|NA|TRBV7-8
TGTGCCAGCAGCTTCCAATTTCTTGAGACCCAGTACTTC
CASSFQFLETQYF
>TRBJ2-7|many|12|NA|TRBV7-3
TGCGCCAGCAGCCAAGAGGGATTCGAGCAGTACTTC
CASSQEGFEQYF
>TRBJ2-3|NA|16|NA|TRBV25-1
TGTGCCAGCTCTCCCCCAGCGGGTCACGGCACAGATACGCAGTATTTT
CASSPPAGHGTDTQYF
>TRBJ1-2|NA|15|TRBD1|TRBV9
TGTGCCAGCAGCGCGGCGACAGGGGGTAACTATGGCTACACCTTC
CASSAATGGNYGYTF